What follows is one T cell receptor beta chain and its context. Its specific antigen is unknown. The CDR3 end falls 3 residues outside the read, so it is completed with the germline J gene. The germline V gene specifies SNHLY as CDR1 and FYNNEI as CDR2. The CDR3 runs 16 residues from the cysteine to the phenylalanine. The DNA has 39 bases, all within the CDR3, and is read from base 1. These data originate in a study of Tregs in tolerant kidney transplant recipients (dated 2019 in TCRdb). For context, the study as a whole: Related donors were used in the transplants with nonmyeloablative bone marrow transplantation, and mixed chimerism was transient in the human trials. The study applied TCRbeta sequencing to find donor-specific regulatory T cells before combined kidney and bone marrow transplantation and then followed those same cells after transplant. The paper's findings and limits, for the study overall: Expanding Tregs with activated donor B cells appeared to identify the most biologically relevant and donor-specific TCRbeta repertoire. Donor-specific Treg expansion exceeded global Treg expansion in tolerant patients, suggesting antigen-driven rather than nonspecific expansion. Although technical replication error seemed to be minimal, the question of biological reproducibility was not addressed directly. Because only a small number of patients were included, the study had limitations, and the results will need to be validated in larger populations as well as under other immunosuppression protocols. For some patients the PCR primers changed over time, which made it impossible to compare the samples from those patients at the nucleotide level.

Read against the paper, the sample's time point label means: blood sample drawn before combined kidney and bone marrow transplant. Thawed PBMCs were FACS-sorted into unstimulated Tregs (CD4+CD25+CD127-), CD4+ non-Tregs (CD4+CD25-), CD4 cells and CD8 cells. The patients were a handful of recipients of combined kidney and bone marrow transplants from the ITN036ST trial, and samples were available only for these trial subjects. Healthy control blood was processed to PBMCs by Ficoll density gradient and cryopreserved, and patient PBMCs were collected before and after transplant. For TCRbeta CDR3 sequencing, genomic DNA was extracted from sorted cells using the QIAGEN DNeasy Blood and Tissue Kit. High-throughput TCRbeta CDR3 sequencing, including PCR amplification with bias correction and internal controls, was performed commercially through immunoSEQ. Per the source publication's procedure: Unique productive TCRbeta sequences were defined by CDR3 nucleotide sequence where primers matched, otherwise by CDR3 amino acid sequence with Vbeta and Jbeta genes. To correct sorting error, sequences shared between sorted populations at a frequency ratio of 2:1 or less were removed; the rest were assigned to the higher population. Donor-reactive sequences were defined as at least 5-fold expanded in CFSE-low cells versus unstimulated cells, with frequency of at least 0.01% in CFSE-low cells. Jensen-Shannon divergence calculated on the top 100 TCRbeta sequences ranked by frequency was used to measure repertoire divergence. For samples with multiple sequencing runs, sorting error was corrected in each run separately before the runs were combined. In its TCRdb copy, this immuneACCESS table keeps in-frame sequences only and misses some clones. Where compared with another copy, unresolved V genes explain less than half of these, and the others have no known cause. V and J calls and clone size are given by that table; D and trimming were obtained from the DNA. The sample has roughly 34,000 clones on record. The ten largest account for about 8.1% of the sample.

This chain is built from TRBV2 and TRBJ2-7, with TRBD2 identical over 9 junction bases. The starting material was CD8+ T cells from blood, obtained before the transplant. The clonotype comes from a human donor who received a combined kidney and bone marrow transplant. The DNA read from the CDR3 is TGTGCTGGCTCCATGGCGGGGGGGCGTAGCTCGTACGAG. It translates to CAGSMAGGRSSYE. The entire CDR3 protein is CAGSMAGGRSSYEQYF.